These 29 T cell receptor beta chains were sequenced from one sample in a study of shared clonotypes between healthy human individuals. This table comes from immunoSEQ multiplex PCR, and its TCRdb copy is limited to in-frame clones, with some not included. This table holds roughly 490,000 clones, 76% found once. Sequencing used PBMCs. All receptors derive from a woman aged 40 to 50 in good health. Some clones in this sample may be carry-over from other donors' samples.

This chain links TRBV7-7 with TRBJ2-1; 11 positions match TRBD2. This CDR3 is 15 amino acids long. The germline V gene has CDR1 SSHAT and CDR2 FNYEAQ (reference sequence). V lost 1 base and J lost 8; bases outside the gene matches: 4. As DNA, the CDR3 is TGTGCCAGCAGCTTAGTAGCGGGAGGGCCATATGAGCAGTTCTTC. Translation gives CASSLVAGGPYEQFF.

The rearrangement joins TRBV10-3 to TRBJ1-5; 10 bases align to TRBD1. CDR1 ENHRY and CDR2 SYGVKD come from the germline V gene. V lost 0 bases and J lost 3; bases outside the gene matches: 2. The CDR3 has 16 amino acids. The CDR3 sequence is CAISESTGGFNQPQHF. CDR3 nucleotide sequence: TGTGCCATCAGTGAGTCGACAGGGGGCTTCAATCAGCCCCAGCATTTT.

CDR3 DNA: TGTGCCAGCAGTGATCCCCTAGGGGGAAACCGCTACGAGCAGTACTTC. Translating it yields CASSDPLGGNRYEQYF. The V gene is TRBV6-1, the J gene TRBJ2-7; weak D call: TRBD1 (6 bases). This CDR3 is 16 amino acids long. Trimming cost V 3 bases and J 3 bases, with 18 bases left between them. Per germline, CDR1 MNHNS and CDR2 SASEGT.

This chain joins TRBV7-3 and TRBJ2-1; D is unresolved. V was clipped by 4 bases and J by 5 bases, with 9 bases between them. Germline V gene lookup returns CDR1 SGHTA and CDR2 FQGTGA. The CDR3 is 13 residues long. The CDR3 spells CASSYGPDNEQFF. CDR3 nucleotides: TGTGCCAGCAGCTACGGACCCGACAATGAGCAGTTCTTC.

At least ten counts were recorded for this clone. The chain employs TRBV23-1 and TRBJ2-7; 9 nucleotides align to TRBD1. TRBV23-1 is filed as an ORF, its function uncertain. After removal of 2 bases from V and 5 bases from J, the junction contained 7 bases not matched to a gene. This CDR3 contains 15 residues. This chain's CDR3 is CASSQTGTGNHEQYF. The DNA for the CDR3 is TGCGCCAGCAGTCAAACCGGGACAGGGAACCACGAGCAGTACTTC.

In this sample, this clone turned up once. This chain connects TRBV27 to TRBJ2-5; D may be TRBD1 (6 bases). Germline V gene lookup returns CDR1 MNHEY and CDR2 SMNVEV (reference sequence). The CDR3 is made up of 16 amino acids. V was clipped by 4 bases and J by 2 bases, with 17 bases between them. CDR3 nucleotide sequence: TGTGCCAGCAGTTGGGGTCCTGGACAGAGACAAGAGACCCAGTACTTC. Translating it yields CASSWGPGQRQETQYF.

V and J are TRBV6-4 and TRBJ2-7; possible D gene TRBD2, 5 bases. Germline V gives CDR1 MRHNA, CDR2 SNTAGT. The CDR3 spans 13 residues. Trimming stripped 8 bases from V and 3 bases from J, with 14 bases between. CDR3 nucleotide sequence: TGTGCCAGCGCTCGAGGGAGCAACTACGAGCAGTACTTC. Protein product: CASARGSNYEQYF.

The chain employs TRBV9 and TRBJ2-5; 14 bases line up with TRBD2. This CDR3 contains 17 residues. Germline trimming cut 4 bases from V and 4 bases from J; bases unmatched to any gene: 9. The germline V gene has CDR1 SGDLS and CDR2 YYNGEE. The CDR3 DNA is TGTGCCAGCAGCCGGACTAGCGGGAGGAGTTTATCAGAGACCCAGTACTTC. Amino acids: CASSRTSGRSLSETQYF.

The CDR3 loop is CASSSQGIAGELFF. The DNA of the CDR3 is TGCGCCAGCAGCTCACAGGGGATAGCCGGGGAGCTGTTTTTT. V is TRBV5-1 and J is TRBJ2-2; TRBD1 aligns across 7 bases. There are 14 residues in the CDR3. Germline trimming cut 3 bases from V and 6 bases from J; bases unmatched to any gene: 5. Germline loops: CDR1 SGHRS, CDR2 YFSETQ.

The chain couples TRBV6-1 to TRBJ1-2, with a tentative D call TRBD1 (5 bases). V shed 6 bases and J shed 2 bases, with 13 bases lying between them. Germline CDR1 reads MNHNS; CDR2 reads SASEGT. The CDR3 consists of 14 residues. The CDR3 DNA reads TGTGCCAGCAGCAGCTCTGGGGGGAACTATGGCTACACCTTC. Translated, it gives CASSSSGGNYGYTF.

This clone was found once. This chain joins TRBV27 and TRBJ2-3; 9 positions match TRBD2. Germline CDR1 and CDR2: MNHEY and SMNVEV (reference sequence). The CDR3 contains 17 residues. The junction had 13 bases not matched to a gene; V was cut back by 6 bases and J by 3 bases. As DNA, the CDR3 is TGTGCCAGCAGCCATCTAAGCGGGAGGCTAGGGACAGATACGCAGTATTTT. Residues: CASSHLSGRLGTDTQYF.

The V call is TRBV27, the J call TRBJ2-7; 12 bases fit TRBD2. Germline V CDR1 and CDR2: MNHEY, SMNVEV (reference sequence). The CDR3 spans 19 residues. Trimming removed 8 bases from V and 4 bases from J; junction bases left unmatched: 21. CDR3 amino acids: CASGRGLAGGPGAVYEQYF. The DNA of the CDR3 is TGTGCCAGCGGGCGGGGGCTAGCGGGAGGGCCGGGTGCAGTGTACGAGCAGTACTTC.

The V and J genes are TRBV6-5 and TRBJ1-2, with 8 positions matching TRBD1. Germline CDR1 reads MNHEY; CDR2 reads SVGAGI. V dropped 6 bases and J dropped 10; count of bases not matched to a gene: 10. This CDR3 region has 13 residues. The CDR3 nucleotides are TGTGCCAGCAGATACACCGGGACAGGTGTCTACACCTTC. Translated: CASRYTGTGVYTF.

The chain carries TRBV7-9 and TRBJ2-1; D may be TRBD2 (5 bases). V was clipped by 5 bases and J by 6 bases, with 14 bases between them. CDR1 and CDR2 from the germline V gene are SEHNR and FQNEAQ (reference sequence). This CDR3 region has 14 residues. The CDR3 is CASSPRRGSNEQFF. CDR3 sequence (DNA): TGTGCCAGCAGCCCTAGACGGGGTTCCAATGAGCAGTTCTTC. The whole variable domain, filled in from reference TRBV7-9 and TRBJ2-1, reads DTGVSQNPRHKITKRGQNVTFRCDPISEHNRLYWYRQTLGQGPEFLTYFQNEAQLEKSRLLSDRFSAERPKGSFSTLEIQRTEQGDSAMYLCASSPRRGSNEQFFGPGTRLTVL.

This clone was picked up one time. This specimen includes other DNA sequences encoding the same CDR3. The chain carries TRBV2 and TRBJ2-1, with unresolved D. Trimming cost V 4 bases and J 4 bases, with 2 bases left between them. CDR3 size: 11 residues. The germline V gene has CDR1 SNHLY and CDR2 FYNNEI. The CDR3 reads CASSVYNEQFF. DNA of the CDR3: TGTGCCAGCAGTGTTTACAATGAGCAGTTCTTC.

The J gene is TRBJ2-7, the V gene TRBV11-2; 10 nucleotides align to TRBD2. The CDR3 runs 17 residues. V was pared by 0 bases and J by 2 bases, with 7 bases of the junction left unmatched. Per the germline V gene, CDR1 is SGHAT and CDR2 is FQNNGV. CDR3 nucleotides: TGTGCCAGCAGCTTAGATCTACTAGCGGGAATTACCTACGAGCAGTACTTC. Translation gives CASSLDLLAGITYEQYF. Supplemented by reference TRBV11-2 and TRBJ2-7, the full variable domain reads EAGVAQSPRYKIIEKRQSVAFWCNPISGHATLYWYQQILGQGPKLLIQFQNNGVVDDSQLPKDRFSAERLKGVDSTLKIQPAKLEDSAVYLCASSLDLLAGITYEQYFGPGTRLTVT.

The chain is built from TRBV10-3 and TRBJ1-6; D is ambiguous. This CDR3 is 13 amino acids long. Germline CDR1 ENHRY, CDR2 SYGVKD. Deletions cut 7 bases from V and 10 bases from J, with 14 bases between. The CDR3 protein is CAITGLRESPLHF. The CDR3 region has the DNA TGTGCCATCACCGGATTGAGGGAATCACCCCTCCACTTT.

The genes are TRBV19 and TRBJ2-7; TRBD2 matches 7 bases. This CDR3 has 12 amino acids. Germline assignment: CDR1 LNHDA and CDR2 SQIVND (reference sequence). V lost 11 bases, J lost 3 bases, and 7 bases stayed unmatched. CDR3 DNA: TGTGCCTGTACGACTAGCAGCTACGAGCAGTACTTC. Translated, it gives CACTTSSYEQYF.

With respect to this clone: It may be a read error: a sequence one base away is much more abundant. The rearrangement uses TRBV28 and TRBJ1-3; 7 bases are shared with TRBD1. The germline CDR1 and CDR2 sequences are MDHEN and SYDVKM. The CDR3 is 16 amino acids. The CDR3 nucleotides read TGTACCAGCAGACACCGAAGGGGGCGCTCTGGAAACACCATATATTTT. It codes for CTSRHRRGRSGNTIYF.

The genes are TRBV19 and TRBJ2-1, with TRBD1 matching 8 bases. CDR3 size: 14 residues. Germline V gives CDR1 LNHDA, CDR2 SQIVND (reference sequence). Germline trimming cut 3 bases from V and 7 bases from J; bases unmatched to any gene: 5. Here the CDR3 DNA reads TGTGCCAGTAGTATCAGGGGGCCTCTGAATGAGCAGTTCTTC. Its translation is CASSIRGPLNEQFF. The whole variable domain, filled in from reference TRBV19 and TRBJ2-1, reads DGGITQSPKYLFRKEGQNVTLSCEQNLNHDAMYWYRQDPGQGLRLIYYSQIVNDFQKGDIAEGYSVSREKKESFPLTVTSAQKNPTAFYLCASSIRGPLNEQFFGPGTRLTVL.

The V call is TRBV30, the J call TRBJ1-1, with D perhaps matching TRBD1 (5 bases). The CDR3 has 13 amino acids. Per the germline V gene, CDR1 is GTSNPN and CDR2 is SVGIG (reference sequence). V gave up 8 bases and J gave up 0 bases, with 13 bases separating them. DNA for the CDR3: TGTGCCCGCAAGGGACCGTTGAACACTGAAGCTTTCTTT. It is translated as CARKGPLNTEAFF.

The gene calls are TRBV5-6 and TRBJ1-4, with D unresolved. The CDR3 is 15 amino acids. CDR1 and CDR2 (germline): SGHDT, YYEEEE. Trimming left V 4 bases short and J 5 bases short, with 15 bases between. As DNA, the CDR3 is TGTGCCAGCAGCAACTCGGTGGCGGGCAATGAAAAACTGTTTTTT. Encoded protein: CASSNSVAGNEKLFF.

The rearrangement uses TRBV27 and TRBJ2-1; 11 bases align to TRBD2. Unmatched junction bases numbered 2, after V lost 8 bases and J lost 5 bases. The germline V gene encodes CDR1 MNHEY and CDR2 SMNVEV (reference sequence). The CDR3 has 13 residues. CDR3 region: CASGTSGNNEQFF. As DNA, the CDR3 is TGTGCCAGCGGGACTAGCGGTAACAATGAGCAGTTCTTC.

The chain combines TRBV7-3 with TRBJ2-3; the D gene is possibly TRBD2 (5 bases). Per germline, CDR1 SGHTA and CDR2 FQGTGA. Trimming pared 1 base from V and 0 bases from J, leaving 11 bases between. The CDR3 runs to 16 residues. CDR3 sequence: CASSLNVGGSTDTQYF. CDR3 sequence (DNA): TGTGCCAGCAGCTTAAACGTGGGCGGGAGCACAGATACGCAGTATTTT.

The rearrangement joins TRBV11-3 to TRBJ1-1, with D uncertain. The CDR3 extends over 12 amino acids. Trimming stripped 5 bases from V and 1 base from J, with 5 bases between. In germline, CDR1 is SGHNT, CDR2 YENEEA. CDR3 in DNA: TGTGCCAGCAGCGGGCGGAACACTGAAGCTTTCTTT. This translates into CASSGRNTEAFF.

The chain combines TRBV5-4 with TRBJ2-1, with D perhaps TRBD1 (6 bases). V dropped 0 bases and J dropped 7 bases, with 14 bases sitting between them. The CDR3 totals 15 residues. In germline, CDR1 is SGHNT, CDR2 YYREEE (reference sequence). Written as DNA, the CDR3 is TGTGCCAGCAGCTTGGGGGGGCCCTCTGGGAATGAGCAGTTCTTC. Translation: CASSLGGPSGNEQFF.

The chain uses TRBV9 and TRBJ2-1; unclear D gene. Germline V lookup: CDR1 SGDLS, CDR2 YYNGEE. V was trimmed by 0 bases and J by 5 bases, leaving 9 bases between them. This CDR3 is built from 14 residues. CDR3 DNA: TGTGCCAGCAGCGTAGGAGATAGTAACAATGAGCAGTTCTTC. Protein product: CASSVGDSNNEQFF.

The genes are TRBV7-9 and TRBJ2-7; 13 bases fit TRBD2. The J segment lost 9 bases and the V segment lost 5 bases, leaving 10 bases of the junction unmatched. Per germline, CDR1 SEHNR and CDR2 FQNEAQ (reference sequence). CDR3 size: 15 residues. As DNA, the CDR3 is TGTGCCAGCAGCAGCCAGTGGACTAGCGGGAGAGGGCAGTACTTC. This gives the protein CASSSQWTSGRGQYF.

The count of this clone is one. The chain recombines TRBV13 with TRBJ2-7, with D possibly being TRBD1 (6 bases). The CDR3 is made up of 14 amino acids. V was shortened by 3 bases and J by 0 bases, with 9 bases between the two germline ends. CDR1 PRHDT and CDR2 FYEKMQ come from the germline V gene (reference sequence). CDR3 region: CASSFGTTSYEQYF. The CDR3 DNA reads TGTGCCAGCAGCTTCGGGACAACCTCCTACGAGCAGTACTTC.